The T cell receptor (beta chain) described here comes from a study of shared clonotypes between healthy human individuals. Study-wide background: The cohort had a couple of women and a few men, ages 18 to 49. A donor's plate count was three for CD4 naive and three for CD4 memory; CD8 naive had two and CD8 memory one. Study-level results: The study generally estimated greater richness for naive than memory subsets.

The CDR3 has 14 amino acids. V was pared by 5 bases and J by 0 bases, with 10 bases between. CDR1 MNHEY and CDR2 SVGAGI come from the germline V gene. To note about this clone: Antigen unknown.

Methods used by the authors: From ImmunoSEQ came sequences covering only the junction and carrying no quality scores, so filtering differed. TCRdb keeps only in-frame clones here, not all; method: immunoSEQ multiplex PCR. V, J and clone size are taken as reported in that table, and D and trimming were inferred from the DNA itself. The repertoire includes a few million clones, approximately 95% of them detected once, and 0.39% sits in the top ten. This chain links TRBV6-5 with TRBJ2-5; D gene ambiguous. The specimen was naive CD4+ T cells from PBMCs. Documented subset: CD45RA+ positively selected. The source of this sequence is a man between 18 and 35 years old in good health. Some clones in this sample may be carry-over from other donors' samples. CDR3 sequence: CASSDPPNQETQYF. CDR3 in DNA: TGTGCCAGCAGTGACCCCCCCAACCAAGAGACCCAGTACTTC.